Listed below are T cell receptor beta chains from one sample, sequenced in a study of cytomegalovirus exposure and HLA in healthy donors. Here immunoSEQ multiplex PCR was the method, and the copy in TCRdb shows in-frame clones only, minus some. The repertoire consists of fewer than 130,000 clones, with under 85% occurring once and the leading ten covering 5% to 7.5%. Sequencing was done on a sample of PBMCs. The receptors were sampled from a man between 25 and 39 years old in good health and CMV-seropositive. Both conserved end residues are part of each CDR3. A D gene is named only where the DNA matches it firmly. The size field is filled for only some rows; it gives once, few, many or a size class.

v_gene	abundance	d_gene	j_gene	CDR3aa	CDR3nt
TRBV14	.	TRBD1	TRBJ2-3	CASSLRQGAGDTQYF	TGTGCCAGCAGCCTCCGCCAGGGGGCTGGAGATACGCAGTATTTT
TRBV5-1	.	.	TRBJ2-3	CASSLDLAGGMDTQYF	TGCGCCAGCAGCTTGGATCTAGCAGGGGGGATGGATACGCAGTATTTT
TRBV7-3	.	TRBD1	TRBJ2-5	CASSLWGGDRGAQYF	TGTGCCAGCAGCTTATGGGGAGGGGACAGGGGGGCCCAGTACTTC
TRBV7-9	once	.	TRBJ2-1	CASSLPFGGASSYNEQFF	TGTGCCAGCAGCCTCCCTTTTGGGGGGGCTAGTTCCTACAATGAGCAGTTCTTC
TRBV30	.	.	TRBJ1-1	CAWSVAVSTEAFF	TGTGCCTGGAGTGTTGCGGTAAGCACTGAAGCTTTCTTT
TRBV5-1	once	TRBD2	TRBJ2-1	CASSLERGGIDEQFF	TGCGCCAGCAGCTTGGAACGGGGGGGCATAGATGAGCAGTTCTTC
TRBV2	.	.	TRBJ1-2	CASRGDTPYGYTF	TGTGCCAGCAGGGGGGACACCCCCTATGGCTACACCTTC
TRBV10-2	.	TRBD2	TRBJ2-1	CASSESPSGEFF	TGCGCCAGCAGTGAGTCTCCTAGCGGCGAGTTCTTC
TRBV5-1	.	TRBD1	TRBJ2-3	CASSLQGSGTDTQYF	TGCGCCAGCAGCTTACAGGGGTCAGGCACAGATACGCAGTATTTT
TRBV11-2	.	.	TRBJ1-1	CASSLAGSRRVAEAFF	TGTGCCAGCAGCTTAGCGGGGAGTAGGCGGGTGGCTGAAGCTTTCTTT
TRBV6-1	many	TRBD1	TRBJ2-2	CASSVGQMNTGELFF	TGTGCCAGCAGTGTGGGACAGATGAACACCGGGGAGCTGTTTTTT
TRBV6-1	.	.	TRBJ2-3	CASSGQGFNSNQPQYF	TGTGCCAGCAGTGGGCAGGGGTTTAATAGCAATCAGCCCCAGTATTTT
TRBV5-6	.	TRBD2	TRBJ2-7	CASSPGLAGEIYEQYF	TGTGCCAGCAGCCCCGGACTAGCGGGGGAAATCTACGAGCAGTACTTC
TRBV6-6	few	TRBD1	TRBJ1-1	CASSYSEQGAYTEAFF	TGTGCCAGCAGTTACTCAGAACAGGGGGCGTACACTGAAGCTTTCTTT
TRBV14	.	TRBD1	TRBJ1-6	CASSLVQGPPLHF	TGTGCCAGCAGCCTCGTACAGGGGCCACCCCTCCACTTT
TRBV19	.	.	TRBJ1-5	CASSTGQTYSNQPQHF	TGTGCCAGTAGTACCGGACAGACCTATAGCAATCAGCCCCAGCATTTT
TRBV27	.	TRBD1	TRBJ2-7	CASSQDRGQSEQYF	TGTGCCAGCAGCCAGGACAGGGGGCAAAGTGAGCAGTACTTC
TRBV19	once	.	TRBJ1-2	CASSMVAWPGDYGYTF	TGTGCCAGTAGTATGGTCGCGTGGCCAGGGGACTATGGCTACACCTTC
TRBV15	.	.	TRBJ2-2	CATSTGYTGELFF	TGTGCCACCAGCACGGGTTACACCGGGGAGCTGTTTTTT
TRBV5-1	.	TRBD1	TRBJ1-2	CASSAGQGGPYGYTF	TGCGCCAGCAGCGCTGGACAGGGAGGTCCCTATGGCTACACCTTC
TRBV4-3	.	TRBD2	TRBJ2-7	CASSQDLAGGLEQYF	TGCGCCAGCAGCCAAGATTTAGCGGGGGGGCTCGAGCAGTACTTC
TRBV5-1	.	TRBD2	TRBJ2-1	CASKMGLAGVNEQFF	TGCGCCAGCAAGATGGGACTAGCGGGGGTAAATGAGCAGTTCTTC
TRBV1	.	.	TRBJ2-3	CTSSQERERGVTDTQYF	TGCACCAGCAGCCAAGAACGTGAGCGGGGGGTGACAGATACGCAGTATTTT
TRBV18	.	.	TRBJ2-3	CASSPSGGDTQYF	TGTGCCAGCTCACCATCGGGCGGGGATACGCAGTATTTT
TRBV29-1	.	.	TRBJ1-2	CSVVPTDGYTF	TGCAGCGTTGTCCCGACAGATGGCTACACCTTC
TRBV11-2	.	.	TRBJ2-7	CASSLEGTFGEQYF	TGTGCCAGCAGCTTAGAGGGGACTTTTGGCGAGCAGTACTTC
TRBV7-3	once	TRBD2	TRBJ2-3	CASSHGLAGGTDTQYF	TGTGCCAGCAGCCACGGACTAGCGGGGGGCACAGATACGCAGTATTTT
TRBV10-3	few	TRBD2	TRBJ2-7	CAISEGTSASYEQYF	TGTGCCATCAGTGAGGGCACTAGCGCCTCCTACGAGCAGTACTTC
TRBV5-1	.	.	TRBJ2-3	CASSLEGGTDTQYF	TGCGCCAGCAGCTTGGAGGGGGGCACAGATACGCAGTATTTT
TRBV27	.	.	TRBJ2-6	CASSLIKSSGANVLTF	TGTGCCAGCAGTTTAATCAAGAGCTCTGGGGCCAACGTCCTGACTTTC
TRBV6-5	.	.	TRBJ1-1	CASSYVAQLNTEAFF	TGTGCCAGCAGTTACGTCGCACAGTTGAACACTGAAGCTTTCTTT
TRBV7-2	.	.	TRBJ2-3	CASSKEPPNTQYF	TGTGCCAGCAGCAAGGAGCCCCCCAATACGCAGTATTTT
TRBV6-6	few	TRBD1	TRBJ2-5	CASSRKDRVWETQYF	TGTGCCAGCAGCCGAAAGGACAGGGTTTGGGAGACCCAGTACTTC
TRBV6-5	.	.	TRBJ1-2	CASSGSTSNYGYTF	TGTGCCAGCAGTGGATCGACAAGTAACTATGGCTACACCTTC
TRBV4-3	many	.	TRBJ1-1	CASSQSEEQGVNTEAFF	TGCGCCAGCAGCCAATCGGAAGAACAGGGAGTGAACACTGAAGCTTTCTTT
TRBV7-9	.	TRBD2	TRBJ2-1	CASSRLAGGLYNEQFF	TGTGCCAGCAGCAGACTAGCGGGGGGGCTATACAATGAGCAGTTCTTC
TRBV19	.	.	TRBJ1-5	CASTPGLSGNQPQHF	TGTGCCAGTACTCCAGGACTTTCGGGCAATCAGCCCCAGCATTTT
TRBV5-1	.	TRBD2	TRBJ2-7	CASSSGTSGADEQYF	TGCGCCAGCAGCTCTGGGACTAGCGGGGCCGACGAGCAGTACTTC
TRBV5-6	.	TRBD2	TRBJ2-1	CASSFRTSGGAGVDEQFF	TGTGCCAGCAGCTTTAGGACTAGCGGGGGGGCCGGGGTGGATGAGCAGTTCTTC
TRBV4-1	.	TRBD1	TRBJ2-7	CASSPRDRDHEQYF	TGCGCCAGCAGCCCCCGGGACAGGGACCACGAGCAGTACTTC
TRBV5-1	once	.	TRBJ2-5	CASSLSWDKETQYF	TGCGCCAGCAGCTTGAGTTGGGACAAAGAGACCCAGTACTTC
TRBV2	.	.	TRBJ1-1	CATQPRFENEAFF	TGTGCCACCCAACCCCGATTTGAGAATGAAGCTTTCTTT
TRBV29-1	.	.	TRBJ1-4	CSVATAGINEKLFF	TGCAGCGTTGCCACGGCAGGGATTAATGAAAAACTGTTTTTT
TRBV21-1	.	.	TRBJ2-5	CASSGLAGGRYQETQYF	TGTGCCAGCAGCGGACTAGCGGGGGGTCGGTACCAAGAGACCCAGTACTTC
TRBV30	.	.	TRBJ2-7	CAWSLGGYEQYF	TGTGCCTGGAGTCTAGGGGGCTACGAGCAGTACTTC
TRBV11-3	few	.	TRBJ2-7	CASSLDLGSYEQYF	TGTGCCAGCAGCTTAGATCTAGGCTCCTACGAGCAGTACTTC
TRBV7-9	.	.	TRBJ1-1	CASSLFGGLLTEAFF	TGTGCCAGCAGCTTATTCGGGGGGCTCTTAACTGAAGCTTTCTTT
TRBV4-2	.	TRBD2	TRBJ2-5	CASSQGAGGRETQYF	TGTGCCAGCAGCCAAGGAGCGGGGGGGCGAGAGACCCAGTACTTC
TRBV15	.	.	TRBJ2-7	CATSRVSGLKGYEQYF	TGTGCCACCAGCAGAGTTTCGGGACTGAAGGGATACGAGCAGTACTTC
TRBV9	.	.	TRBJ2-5	CASSVATYGETQYF	TGTGCCAGCAGCGTAGCAACTTACGGGGAGACCCAGTACTTC
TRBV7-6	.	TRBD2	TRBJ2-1	CASNALEGTSGHNEQFF	TGTGCCAGCAACGCTCTTGAGGGGACTAGCGGACACAATGAGCAGTTCTTC
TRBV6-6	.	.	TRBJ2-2	CASRQPGQNTGELFF	TGTGCCAGCAGACAACCGGGACAAAACACCGGGGAGCTGTTTTTT
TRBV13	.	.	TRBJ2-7	CASSLRARVPYEQYF	TGTGCCAGCAGCTTAAGGGCCAGGGTACCCTACGAGCAGTACTTC
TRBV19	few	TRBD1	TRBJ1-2	CASSGRTGRSPNYGYTF	TGTGCCAGTAGTGGACGGACAGGGAGATCCCCTAACTATGGCTACACCTTC
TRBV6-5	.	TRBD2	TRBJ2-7	CASRRTSGVYEQYF	TGTGCCAGCAGGAGGACTAGCGGGGTCTACGAGCAGTACTTC